These 30 T cell receptor beta chains came from one sample sequenced in a study of human T cells and chemical hapten exposure. Time point indicated: patch test 3, about 24 weeks after DPC sensitization. Treatment in this sample: therapeutic diphenylcyclopropenone sensitization with weekly scalp DPC. TCRdb reprocessed the RACE reads with MiXCR, giving one entry per CDR3 protein. The table lists roughly 90,000 distinct CDR3 sequences, approximately 11% of them singletons, with 0.8% to 1.2% in the top ten. The starting material was whole blood, obtained in connection with sensitization to the hapten diphenylcyclopropenone (DPC). All receptors derive from a woman between 25 and 40 years old with alopecia areata. Some clones in this sample may be carry-over from other donors' samples.

This clonotype was detected ten times or more. The chain employs TRBV2 and TRBJ1-6; D unclear. The V end was cut by 5 bases, the J end by 8 bases, with 7 bases between. The CDR3 has 12 residues. Germline CDR1 is SNHLY and CDR2 is FYNNEI. The CDR3 sequence: CASSTVDSPLHF. DNA for the CDR3: TGTGCCAGCAGTACAGTGGATTCACCCCTCCACTTT.

The chain uses TRBV30 and TRBJ2-3; the D gene is possibly TRBD1 (5 bases). Germline V CDR1 and CDR2: GTSNPN, SVGIG (reference sequence). V lost 7 bases and J lost 0, with 11 bases in between. The CDR3 spans 13 residues. The CDR3 nucleotides read TGTGCCTTACAGGTCTCTAGCACAGATACGCAGTATTTT. Its protein product is CALQVSSTDTQYF.

This clonotype occurred many times. The CDR3 reads CASSQGGGVETQYF. The CDR3 DNA reads TGCGCCAGCAGCCAAGGAGGAGGGGTAGAGACCCAGTACTTC. V gene TRBV4-3 combines with J gene TRBJ2-5, with D possibly being TRBD2 (6 bases). The V gene's germline CDR1 is LGHNA and CDR2 YSLEER. V gave up 1 base and J gave up 4 bases, with 10 bases separating them. The CDR3 runs to 14 residues.

This clonotype was seen only a few times. The V and J genes are TRBV7-9 and TRBJ2-1, with D perhaps TRBD1 (5 bases). Germline V gene sequence: CDR1 SEHNR, CDR2 FQNEAQ (reference sequence). The CDR3 totals 13 residues. Trimming removed 3 bases at V and 9 bases at J, with 12 bases between. The CDR3 protein is CASSLQGSGEQFF. CDR3 nucleotide sequence: TGTGCCAGCAGCTTGCAGGGATCTGGTGAGCAGTTCTTC. The full variable domain, completed using reference TRBV7-9 and TRBJ2-1, is DTGVSQNPRHKITKRGQNVTFRCDPISEHNRLYWYRQTLGQGPEFLTYFQNEAQLEKSRLLSDRFSAERPKGSFSTLEIQRTEQGDSAMYLCASSLQGSGEQFFGPGTRLTVL.

The rearrangement uses TRBV28 and TRBJ1-2; D unresolved. The germline CDR1 and CDR2 sequences are MDHEN and SYDVKM. V was cut by 6 bases and J by 3 bases, with 8 bases left in between. The CDR3 contains 12 residues. CDR3 amino acids: CASRGNYYGYTF. CDR3 DNA: TGTGCCAGCAGGGGGAACTACTATGGCTACACCTTC.

This clonotype was observed at least ten times. This chain links TRBV7-2 with TRBJ2-3, with D unclear. Germline CDR1 is SGHTA and CDR2 is FQGNSA. The V end was cut by 0 bases, the J end by 5 bases, with 9 bases between. The CDR3 consists of 14 residues. The CDR3 coding sequence is TGTGCCAGCAGCTTAGCGTCCGGAATAGATACGCAGTATTTT. Translated, it gives CASSLASGIDTQYF.

This clonotype was counted many times. The J gene is TRBJ1-1, the V gene TRBV27; 10 positions agree with TRBD1. The length of the CDR3 is 13 residues. From germline, CDR1 is MNHEY and CDR2 SMNVEV (reference sequence). V dropped 7 bases and J dropped 5; count of bases not matched to a gene: 4. CDR3 sequence (DNA): TGTGCCAGCAAGGGACAGGGGTGGACTGAAGCTTTCTTT. Translation: CASKGQGWTEAFF.

This clonotype was counted ten times or more. The rearrangement links TRBV20-1 to TRBJ2-1; 7 nucleotides match TRBD1. CDR1 and CDR2 (germline): DFQATT, SNEGSKA (reference sequence). The ends lost 0 bases at V and 10 bases at J; junction bases unmatched: 0. CDR3 length: 11 residues. CDR3 in DNA: TGCAGTGCTAGAGAGGACAGGGAGCAGTTCTTC. Translation: CSAREDREQFF.

This clonotype was counted a few times. The gene calls are TRBV7-6 and TRBJ2-2; D is unresolved. V lost 1 base and J 1 base, leaving 10 bases between the germline ends. This CDR3 has 16 amino acids. Per the germline V gene, CDR1 is SGHVS and CDR2 is FNYEAQ. The CDR3 is CASSLGSVGNTGELFF. DNA of the CDR3: TGTGCCAGCAGCTTAGGGAGTGTGGGGAACACCGGGGAGCTGTTTTTT.

This clonotype was picked up many times. The rearrangement uses TRBV7-9 and TRBJ1-4; D gene unclear. The V end was cut by 1 base, the J end by 3 bases, with 15 bases between. The CDR3 is 17 amino acids. Germline loops: CDR1 SEHNR, CDR2 FQNEAQ (reference sequence). CDR3 coding DNA: TGTGCCAGCAGCTTAGGTTCGGGTATCGTAGCTAATGAAAAACTGTTTTTT. Residues: CASSLGSGIVANEKLFF.

In its sample, this clonotype was seen a few times. The genes are TRBV12-3 or TRBV12-4 and TRBJ2-3, with TRBD2 matching over 11 bases. V was clipped by 6 bases and J by 0 bases; unmatched bases: 8. The CDR3 loop spans 17 amino acids. The CDR3 DNA reads TGTGCCAGCAGCTCAAGCTGGACTAGCGGGAGCACAGATACGCAGTATTTT. Amino acid sequence: CASSSSWTSGSTDTQYF.

This clonotype was recorded at least ten times. The V call is TRBV12-3 or TRBV12-4, the J call TRBJ2-5; perhaps TRBD1 as D (6 bases). With 1 base removed from V and 3 bases from J, the gap between germline ends came to 6 bases. The CDR3 runs 13 residues. CDR3 in amino acids: CASSLDREETQYF. DNA of the CDR3: TGTGCCAGCAGTTTAGACAGGGAAGAGACCCAGTACTTC.

This clonotype showed up many times. The genes are TRBV7-9 and TRBJ2-3; 7 bases align to TRBD1. Unmatched junction bases numbered 9, after V lost 5 bases and J lost 1 base. This CDR3 has 16 residues. Germline V gives CDR1 SEHNR, CDR2 FQNEAQ (reference sequence). Here the CDR3 reads CASSGQGQPGTDTQYF. The CDR3 nucleotides are TGTGCCAGCAGCGGGCAGGGACAGCCCGGCACAGATACGCAGTATTTT.

This clonotype appeared many times. The V call is TRBV20-1, the J call TRBJ2-1, with D tentatively TRBD1 or TRBD2 (5 bases each). V was pared by 5 bases and J by 8 bases, with 16 bases between. CDR1 is DFQATT, CDR2 SNEGSKA, per germline (reference sequence). This CDR3 is built from 13 residues. The CDR3 DNA sequence: TGCAGTGCTGGGACCGGAGGTGCGCATGAGCAGTTCTTC. Protein sequence: CSAGTGGAHEQFF.

In its sample, this clonotype was seen many times. The rearrangement uses TRBV12-3 or TRBV12-4 and TRBJ1-6; D unclear. This CDR3 contains 15 residues. V lost 3 bases to trimming and J lost 7 bases, with 13 bases between them. CDR3 sequence: CASSFWQSQNSPLHF. The DNA for the CDR3 is TGTGCCAGCAGTTTTTGGCAGTCCCAGAATTCACCCCTCCACTTT.

In its sample, this clonotype was seen many times. The rearrangement links TRBV7-2 to TRBJ2-1, with D possibly matching TRBD1 (6 bases). CDR1 is SGHTA, CDR2 FQGNSA, per germline. The germline V and J ends were trimmed by 0 bases and 7 bases, with 7 bases remaining between them. The CDR3 sequence is 13 residues long. The CDR3 spells CASSLATGNEQFF. As DNA, the CDR3 is TGTGCCAGCAGCTTAGCCACAGGGAATGAGCAGTTCTTC.

This clonotype was detected ten times or more. The chain carries TRBV9 and TRBJ2-6; D is uncertain. The CDR3 contains 15 residues. The V gene's germline CDR1 is SGDLS and CDR2 YYNGEE. Trimming took 4 bases from V and 0 from J, leaving 8 bases between them. The CDR3 sequence is CASSLRFSGANVLTF. In nucleotides, the CDR3 is TGTGCCAGCAGCTTACGGTTCTCTGGGGCCAACGTCCTGACTTTC.

This clonotype was recorded many times. The V gene is TRBV7-2, the J gene TRBJ2-7; D is perhaps TRBD1 or TRBD2 (5 bases each). V lost 2 bases and J lost 6, with 17 bases in between. The CDR3 runs to 15 residues. The germline V gene has CDR1 SGHTA and CDR2 FQGNSA. The CDR3 coding sequence is TGTGCCAGCAGCTTATACGGGACCCAAGCCCGCGAGCAGTACTTC. Translated, it gives CASSLYGTQAREQYF.

This sequence joins TRBV20-1 and TRBJ2-1; 14 bases agree with TRBD2. Looked up from germline, CDR1 is DFQATT and CDR2 is SNEGSKA (reference sequence). The CDR3 loop spans 17 amino acids. Losses at the gene ends were 6 bases for V and 5 bases for J; bases not matched to a gene: 12. CDR3 loop: CSATPGLAGAYNNEQFF. The CDR3 DNA sequence: TGCAGTGCAACGCCGGGACTAGCGGGAGCGTATAACAATGAGCAGTTCTTC.

This clonotype showed up just once. The DNA for the CDR3 is TGCGCCAGCAGCTCCACCGGGACAGGGGTAAGTGAGCAGTTCTTC. Translated: CASSSTGTGVSEQFF. V usage is TRBV5-1 and J usage is TRBJ2-1; 10 bases map to TRBD1. CDR1 and CDR2 (germline): SGHRS, YFSETQ. This CDR3 spans 15 amino acids. The V and J ends lost 3 bases and 9 bases, in that order; junction bases with no gene match: 9.

The J gene is TRBJ1-2, the V gene TRBV5-1; the match to TRBD1 covers 7 bases. V lost 3 bases, J lost 0 bases, and 2 bases stayed unmatched. This CDR3 contains 14 residues. In germline, CDR1 is SGHRS, CDR2 YFSETQ. CDR3 protein: CASSSGGANYGYTF. In DNA, the CDR3 is TGCGCCAGCAGCTCAGGGGGAGCTAACTATGGCTACACCTTC.

There are many counts of this clonotype. The chain has TRBV20-1 and TRBJ2-7, with TRBD2 identical over 10 bases. Germline V gene sequence: CDR1 DFQATT, CDR2 SNEGSKA (reference sequence). The V gene end was trimmed by 0 bases and the J gene end by 3 bases; junction bases not matched to a gene: 8. This CDR3 region has 16 residues. DNA for the CDR3: TGCAGTGCTAGAGATGGGGAGCGGGAGGGCCACTACGAGCAGTACTTC. It encodes CSARDGEREGHYEQYF.

In this sample, this clonotype turned up a few times. The chain is built from TRBV29-1 and TRBJ1-4; D unclear. CDR3 size: 12 residues. Germline CDR1 SQVTM, CDR2 ANQGSEA. V was trimmed by 4 bases and J by 0 bases, leaving 3 bases between them. CDR3 sequence: CSVVTTNEKLFF. The DNA for the CDR3 is TGCAGCGTTGTTACAACTAATGAAAAACTGTTTTTT.

V usage is TRBV29-1 and J usage is TRBJ2-5; TRBD2 agrees at 11 bases. The CDR3 runs 12 residues. Germline CDR1 is SQVTM and CDR2 is ANQGSEA. Trimming at V came to 7 bases and at J to 4 bases, leaving 2 bases not matched to a gene. For the CDR3, the DNA is TGCAGCGGGGGGACTAGCGGAGAGACCCAGTACTTC. Encoded protein: CSGGTSGETQYF.

This clonotype was seen ten or more times. CDR3 bases: TGTGCCAGCAGTCCAAGGGGGCGAAGAGGTGAAAAACTGTTTTTT. Amino acid sequence: CASSPRGRRGEKLFF. The V and J genes are TRBV28 and TRBJ1-4, with 7 bases fitting TRBD1. The CDR3 contains 15 residues. The V gene's germline CDR1 is MDHEN and CDR2 SYDVKM. V shed 5 bases and J 7 bases; nucleotides not matched to a gene: 10.

This clonotype has at least ten counts. The rearrangement links TRBV20-1 to TRBJ2-1; a weak D match, TRBD1 (7 bases). The CDR3 runs 14 residues. From germline, CDR1 is DFQATT and CDR2 SNEGSKA (reference sequence). Trimming cost V 4 bases and J 13 bases, with 23 bases left between them. CDR3 region: CSATAGTESSGQFF. The CDR3 nucleotides are TGCAGTGCTACCGCGGGGACAGAGTCTTCGGGTCAGTTCTTC.

The rearrangement joins TRBV25-1 to TRBJ2-2, with D unclear. V gave up 5 bases and J gave up 3 bases, with 10 bases separating them. The CDR3 contains 14 residues. Looked up from germline, CDR1 is MGHDK and CDR2 is SYGVNS. The CDR3 DNA reads TGTGCCAGCAGTTTAACGGCTGACACCGGGGAGCTGTTTTTT. It yields the protein CASSLTADTGELFF.

This clonotype occurred many times. The V and J genes are TRBV29-1 and TRBJ2-1, with D uncertain. Trimming shortened V by 1 base and J by 5 bases, and 9 bases separated the two germline ends. Germline V gene data show CDR1 as SQVTM and CDR2 as ANQGSEA. The CDR3 contains 13 residues. The CDR3 region has the DNA TGCAGCGTTGAAGGGGGAACGCACAATGAGCAGTTCTTC. This encodes CSVEGGTHNEQFF.

This clonotype has ten or more counts. V usage is TRBV28 and J usage is TRBJ2-2; maybe TRBD2 (6 bases). CDR1 MDHEN and CDR2 SYDVKM come from the germline V gene. The CDR3 extends over 14 amino acids. The germline V and J ends were trimmed by 3 bases and 6 bases, with 11 bases remaining between them. CDR3 bases: TGTGCCAGCAGTTTTTTCCGGGACTCCGGGGAGCTGTTTTTT. Translation gives CASSFFRDSGELFF.

Worth noting for this clonotype: A much larger clone lies a single base off, so this may be a read error. J is TRBJ1-2 and V is TRBV6-2 or TRBV6-3; 9 bases map to TRBD1. J gave up 5 bases and V 8 bases, and 15 bases lay outside the gene matches. The germline V gene has CDR1 MNHEY and CDR2 SVGEGT. This CDR3 is built from 16 residues. DNA for the CDR3: TGTGCCAGCTCCGCCCTTTTGACAGGGGGTACTTATGGCTACACCTTC. This encodes CASSALLTGGTYGYTF.